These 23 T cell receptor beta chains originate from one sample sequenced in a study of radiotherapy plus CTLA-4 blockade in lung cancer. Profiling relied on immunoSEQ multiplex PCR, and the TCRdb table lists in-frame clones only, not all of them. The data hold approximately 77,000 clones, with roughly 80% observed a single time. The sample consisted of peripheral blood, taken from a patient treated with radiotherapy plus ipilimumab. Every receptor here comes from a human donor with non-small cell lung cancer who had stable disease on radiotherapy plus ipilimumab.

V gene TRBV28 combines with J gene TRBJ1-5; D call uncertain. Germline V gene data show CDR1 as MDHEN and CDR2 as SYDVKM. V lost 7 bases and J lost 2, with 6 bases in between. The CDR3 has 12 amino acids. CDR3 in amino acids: CASNVGNQPQHF. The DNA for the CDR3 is TGTGCCAGCAACGTGGGCAATCAGCCCCAGCATTTT. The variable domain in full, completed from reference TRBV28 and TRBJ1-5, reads DVKVTQSSRYLVKRTGEKVFLECVQDMDHENMFWYRQDPGLGLRLIYFSYDVKMKEKGDIPEGYSVSREKKERFSLILESASTNQTSMYLCASNVGNQPQHFGDGTRLSIL.

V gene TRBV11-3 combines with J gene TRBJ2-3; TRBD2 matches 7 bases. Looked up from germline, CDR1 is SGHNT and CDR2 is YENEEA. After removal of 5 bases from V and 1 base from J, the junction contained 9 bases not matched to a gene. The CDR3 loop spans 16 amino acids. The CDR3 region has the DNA TGTGCCAGCAGCCCGACCGTACGGGGGGGCACAGATACGCAGTATTTT. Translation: CASSPTVRGGTDTQYF. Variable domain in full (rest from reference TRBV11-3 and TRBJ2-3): EAGVVQSPRYKIIEKKQPVAFWCNPISGHNTLYWYLQNLGQGPELLIRYENEEAVDDSQLPKDRFSAERLKGVDSTLKIQPAELGDSAVYLCASSPTVRGGTDTQYFGPGTRLTVL.

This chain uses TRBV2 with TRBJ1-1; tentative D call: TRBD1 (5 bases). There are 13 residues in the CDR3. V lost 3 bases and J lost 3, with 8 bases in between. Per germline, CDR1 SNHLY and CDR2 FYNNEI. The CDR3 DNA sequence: TGTGCCAGCAGTGACGGGGGAGACACTGAAGCTTTCTTT. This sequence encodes CASSDGGDTEAFF.

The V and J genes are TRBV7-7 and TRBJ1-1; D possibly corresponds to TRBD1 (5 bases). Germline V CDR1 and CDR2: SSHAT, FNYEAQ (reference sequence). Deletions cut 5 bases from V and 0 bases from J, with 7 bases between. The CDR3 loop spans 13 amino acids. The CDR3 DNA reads TGTGCCAGCAGCAGGGGCCTGAACACTGAAGCTTTCTTT. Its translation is CASSRGLNTEAFF.

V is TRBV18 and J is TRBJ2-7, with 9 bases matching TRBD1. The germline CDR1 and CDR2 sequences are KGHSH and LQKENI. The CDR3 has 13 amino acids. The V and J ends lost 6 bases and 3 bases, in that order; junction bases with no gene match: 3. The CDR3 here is CASSSGQGYEQYF. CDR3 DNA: TGTGCCAGCTCCTCGGGACAGGGCTACGAGCAGTACTTC.

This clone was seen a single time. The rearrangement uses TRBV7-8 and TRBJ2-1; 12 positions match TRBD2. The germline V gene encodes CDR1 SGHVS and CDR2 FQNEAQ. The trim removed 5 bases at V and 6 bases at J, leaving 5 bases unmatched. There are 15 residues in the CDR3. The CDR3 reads CASSRLAGDVNEQFF. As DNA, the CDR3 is TGTGCCAGCAGCCGACTAGCGGGAGACGTCAATGAGCAGTTCTTC. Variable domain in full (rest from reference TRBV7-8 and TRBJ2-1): GAGVSQSPRYKVAKRGQDVALRCDPISGHVSLFWYQQALGQGPEFLTYFQNEAQLDKSGLPSDRFFAERPEGSVSTLKIQRTQQEDSAVYLCASSRLAGDVNEQFFGPGTRLTVL.

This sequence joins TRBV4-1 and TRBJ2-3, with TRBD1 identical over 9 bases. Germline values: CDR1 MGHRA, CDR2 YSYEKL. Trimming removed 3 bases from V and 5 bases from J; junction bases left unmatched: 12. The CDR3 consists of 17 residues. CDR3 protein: CASSQTSGTGTKDTQYF. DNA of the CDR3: TGCGCCAGCAGCCAGACTTCCGGGACAGGGACAAAAGATACGCAGTATTTT.

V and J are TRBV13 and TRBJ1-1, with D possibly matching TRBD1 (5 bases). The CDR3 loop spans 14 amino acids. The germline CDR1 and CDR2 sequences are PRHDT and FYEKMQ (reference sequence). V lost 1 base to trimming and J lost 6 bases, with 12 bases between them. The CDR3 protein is CASSLVGRGAEAFF. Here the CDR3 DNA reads TGTGCCAGCAGCTTAGTTGGTCGGGGGGCTGAAGCTTTCTTT.

The CDR3 reads CATGRGSSYEQYF. The CDR3 DNA reads as TGTGCCACGGGCAGAGGGAGTTCCTACGAGCAGTACTTC. The chain joins TRBV11-2 to TRBJ2-7, with a weak D call TRBD2 (5 bases). Germline V gene data show CDR1 as SGHAT and CDR2 as FQNNGV. The CDR3 has 13 amino acids. The ends were cut back, 10 bases at V and 1 base at J, with 14 bases in the middle. The full variable domain, with the rest looked up from reference TRBV11-2 and TRBJ2-7, is EAGVAQSPRYKIIEKRQSVAFWCNPISGHATLYWYQQILGQGPKLLIQFQNNGVVDDSQLPKDRFSAERLKGVDSTLKIQPAKLEDSAVYLCATGRGSSYEQYFGPGTRLTVT.

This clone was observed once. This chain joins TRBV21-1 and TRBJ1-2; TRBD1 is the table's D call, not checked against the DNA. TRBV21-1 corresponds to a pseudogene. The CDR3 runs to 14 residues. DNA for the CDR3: TGTGCCAGCAGCAAAAACAGGGCAGGGGGTGGCTACACCTTC. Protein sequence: CASSKNRAGGGYTF.

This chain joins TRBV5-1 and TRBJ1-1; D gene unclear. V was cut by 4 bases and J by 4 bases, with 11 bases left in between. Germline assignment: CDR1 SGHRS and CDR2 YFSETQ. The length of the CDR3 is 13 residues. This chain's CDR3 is CASSATPFTEAFF. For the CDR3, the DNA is TGCGCCAGCAGCGCCACCCCGTTCACTGAAGCTTTCTTT.

In DNA, the CDR3 is TGTGCCAGCAGTTCCTACGTGGGGCAGTACTTC. It encodes CASSSYVGQYF. V and J are TRBV6-1 and TRBJ2-7; D not certain. The CDR3 has 11 residues. Trimming pared 5 bases from V and 9 bases from J, leaving 11 bases between. CDR1 is MNHNS and CDR2 is SASEGT in the germline V gene.

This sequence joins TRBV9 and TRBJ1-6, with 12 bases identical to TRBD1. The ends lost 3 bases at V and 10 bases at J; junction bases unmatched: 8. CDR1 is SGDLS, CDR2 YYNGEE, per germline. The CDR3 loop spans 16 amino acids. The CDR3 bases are TGTGCCAGCAGCGGTACTCTCGGGACAGGGGGCTCACCCCTCCACTTT. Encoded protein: CASSGTLGTGGSPLHF.

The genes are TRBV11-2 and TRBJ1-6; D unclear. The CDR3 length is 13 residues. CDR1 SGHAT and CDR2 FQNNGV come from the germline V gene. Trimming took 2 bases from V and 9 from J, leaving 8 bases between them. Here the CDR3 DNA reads TGTGCCAGCAGCTTACGGGATGGTTCACCCCTCCACTTT. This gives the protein CASSLRDGSPLHF.

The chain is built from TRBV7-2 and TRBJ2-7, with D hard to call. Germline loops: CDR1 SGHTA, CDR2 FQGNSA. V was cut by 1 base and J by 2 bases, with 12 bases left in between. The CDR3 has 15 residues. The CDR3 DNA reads TGTGCCAGCAGCTTAGGAGATTTTGGGGCCTACGAGCAGTACTTC. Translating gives CASSLGDFGAYEQYF.

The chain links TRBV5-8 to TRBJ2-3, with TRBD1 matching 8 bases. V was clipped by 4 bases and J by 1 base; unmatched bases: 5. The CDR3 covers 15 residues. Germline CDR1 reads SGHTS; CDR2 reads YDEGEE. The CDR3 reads CASSPGQGRTDTQYF. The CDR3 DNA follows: TGTGCCAGCAGCCCAGGACAGGGACGCACAGATACGCAGTATTTT.

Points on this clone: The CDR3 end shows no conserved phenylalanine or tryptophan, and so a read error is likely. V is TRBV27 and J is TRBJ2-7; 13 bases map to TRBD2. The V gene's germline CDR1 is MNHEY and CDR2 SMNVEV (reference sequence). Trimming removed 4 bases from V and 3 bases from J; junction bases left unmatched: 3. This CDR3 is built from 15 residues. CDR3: CASSYGTSGNYEQYL. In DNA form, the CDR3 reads TGTGCCAGCAGTTATGGGACTAGCGGGAACTACGAGCAGTACCTC.

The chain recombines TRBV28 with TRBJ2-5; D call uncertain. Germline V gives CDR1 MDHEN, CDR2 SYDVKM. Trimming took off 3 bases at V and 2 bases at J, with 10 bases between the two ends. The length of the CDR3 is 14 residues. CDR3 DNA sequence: TGTGCCAGCAGTTTCATTGGGAATCAAGAGACCCAGTACTTC. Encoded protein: CASSFIGNQETQYF.

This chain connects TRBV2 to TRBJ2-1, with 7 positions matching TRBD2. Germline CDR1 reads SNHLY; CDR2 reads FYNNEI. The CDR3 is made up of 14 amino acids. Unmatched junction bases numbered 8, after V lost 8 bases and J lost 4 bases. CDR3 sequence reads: CASGRGFGYNEQFF. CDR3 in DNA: TGTGCCAGCGGGAGGGGTTTTGGGTACAATGAGCAGTTCTTC.

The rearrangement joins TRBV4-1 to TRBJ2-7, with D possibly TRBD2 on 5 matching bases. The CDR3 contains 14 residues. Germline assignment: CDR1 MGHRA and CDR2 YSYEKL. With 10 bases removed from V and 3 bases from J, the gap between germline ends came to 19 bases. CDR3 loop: CATQRRPGYYEQYF. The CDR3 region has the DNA TGCGCCACCCAGAGGAGGCCGGGATACTACGAGCAGTACTTC.

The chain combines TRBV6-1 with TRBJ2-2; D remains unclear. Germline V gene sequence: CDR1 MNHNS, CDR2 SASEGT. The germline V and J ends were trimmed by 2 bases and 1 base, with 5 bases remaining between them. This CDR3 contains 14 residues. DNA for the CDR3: TGTGCCAGCAGTGAAAGGTGGAACACCGGGGAGCTGTTTTTT. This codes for CASSERWNTGELFF.

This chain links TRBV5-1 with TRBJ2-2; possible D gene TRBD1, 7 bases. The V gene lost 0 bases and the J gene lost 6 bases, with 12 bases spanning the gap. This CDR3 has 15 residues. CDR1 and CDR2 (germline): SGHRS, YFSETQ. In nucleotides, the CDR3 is TGCGCCAGCAGCTTGGCCGCAGGGGGGCCCGGGGAGCTGTTTTTT. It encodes CASSLAAGGPGELFF.

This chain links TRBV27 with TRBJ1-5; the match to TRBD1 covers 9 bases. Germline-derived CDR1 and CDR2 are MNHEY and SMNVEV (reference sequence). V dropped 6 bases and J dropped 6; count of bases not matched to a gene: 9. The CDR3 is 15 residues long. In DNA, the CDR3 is TGTGCCAGCAGAAGGGGACAGGGCGGGAGTCAGCCCCAGCATTTT. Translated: CASRRGQGGSQPQHF.